This T cell receptor beta chain was recovered during a study of T cell responses to AZD1222 COVID-19 vaccine. Study summary: Second-dose intervals of approximately 4 or approximately 12 weeks were pooled.

The V gene lost 2 bases and the J gene lost 0 bases, with 8 bases spanning the gap. Germline loops: CDR1 SGHAT, CDR2 FQNNGV. The CDR3 loop spans 15 amino acids. Sequenced by immunoSEQ multiplex PCR; TCRdb stores in-frame clones only, minus some. This sample has fewer than 200,000 clones, with roughly 89% found just once. Details on this clone: Antigen: not known.

Study-wide results and caveats: In the spike-specific TCR repertoire, nearly half reportedly target unmutated variant regions. Donors in the cohort were predominantly white British and more often female, and clonal diversity was possibly underestimated.

The receptor's source is an adult in good health. V is TRBV11-2 and J is TRBJ2-1; D gene unclear. The sample consisted of peripheral blood, taken on day 0 of AZD1222 vaccination. Here the CDR3 DNA reads TGTGCCAGCAGCTTATCCCTTAGCTCCTACAATGAGCAGTTCTTC. Protein sequence: CASSLSLSSYNEQFF. Variable domain in full (rest from reference TRBV11-2 and TRBJ2-1): EAGVAQSPRYKIIEKRQSVAFWCNPISGHATLYWYQQILGQGPKLLIQFQNNGVVDDSQLPKDRFSAERLKGVDSTLKIQPAKLEDSAVYLCASSLSLSSYNEQFFGPGTRLTVL.